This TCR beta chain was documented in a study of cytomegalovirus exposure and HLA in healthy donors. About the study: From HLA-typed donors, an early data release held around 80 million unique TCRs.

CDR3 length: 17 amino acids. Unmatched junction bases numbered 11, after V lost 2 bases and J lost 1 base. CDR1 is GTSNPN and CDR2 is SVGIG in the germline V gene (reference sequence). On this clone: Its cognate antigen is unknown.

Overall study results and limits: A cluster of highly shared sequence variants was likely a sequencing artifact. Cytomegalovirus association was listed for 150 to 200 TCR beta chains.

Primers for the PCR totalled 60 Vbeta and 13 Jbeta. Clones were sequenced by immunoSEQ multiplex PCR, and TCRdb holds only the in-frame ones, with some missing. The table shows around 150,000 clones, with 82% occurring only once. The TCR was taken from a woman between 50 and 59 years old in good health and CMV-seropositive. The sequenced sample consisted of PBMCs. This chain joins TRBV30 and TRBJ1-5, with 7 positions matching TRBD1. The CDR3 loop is CAWSPLTGAASNQPQHF. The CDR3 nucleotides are TGTGCCTGGAGTCCTCTTACAGGGGCGGCGAGCAATCAGCCCCAGCATTTT.